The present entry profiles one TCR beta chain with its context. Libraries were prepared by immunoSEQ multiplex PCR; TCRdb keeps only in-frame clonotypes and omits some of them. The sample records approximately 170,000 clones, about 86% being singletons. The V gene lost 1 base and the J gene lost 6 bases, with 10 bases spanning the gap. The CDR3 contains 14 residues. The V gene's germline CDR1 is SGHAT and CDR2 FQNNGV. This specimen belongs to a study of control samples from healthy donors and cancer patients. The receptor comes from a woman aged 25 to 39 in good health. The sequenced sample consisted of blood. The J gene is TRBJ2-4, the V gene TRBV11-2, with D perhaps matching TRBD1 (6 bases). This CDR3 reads CASSLGQVGNIQYF. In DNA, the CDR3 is TGTGCCAGCAGCTTAGGACAGGTGGGAAACATTCAGTACTTC.